These 8 T cell receptor beta chains share one sample of origin, sequenced in a study of blood T cell repertoires in COVID-19. Libraries were prepared by immunoSEQ multiplex PCR; TCRdb keeps only in-frame clonotypes and omits some of them. The table lists approximately 210,000 clones, around 84% of them singletons, with about 10% in the top ten. The sample comprised peripheral blood. The receptors originated from a woman older than 75 with COVID-19, enrolled during active disease.

The J gene is TRBJ1-1, the V gene TRBV19; TRBD1 might be the D (6 bases). Trimming shortened V by 7 bases and J by 4 bases, and 16 bases separated the two germline ends. CDR1 and CDR2 from the germline V gene are LNHDA and SQIVND (reference sequence). The CDR3 is made up of 14 amino acids. In DNA form, the CDR3 reads TGTGCCAGTACCCTCAGGGGTGGGAGCACTGAAGCTTTCTTT. Residues: CASTLRGGSTEAFF.

The sample holds a few counts of this clone. This rearrangement joins TRBV18 to TRBJ2-1; D might be TRBD2 (6 bases). Trimming stripped 0 bases from V and 7 bases from J, with 13 bases between. The CDR3 runs to 15 residues. The germline CDR1 and CDR2 sequences are KGHSH and LQKENI. CDR3 nucleotide sequence: TGTGCCAGCTCACCACCCGGCCGGGGGAATAATGAGCAGTTCTTC. Amino acid sequence: CASSPPGRGNNEQFF.

This sequence joins TRBV6-2 or TRBV6-3 and TRBJ1-2, with D perhaps matching TRBD1 (5 bases). Germline V gene data show CDR1 as MNHEY and CDR2 as SVGEGT. Deletions cut 5 bases from V and 5 bases from J, with 15 bases between. The CDR3 spans 14 residues. CDR3 nucleotide sequence: TGTGCCAGCAGTCCACAGACAGATTCGTATGGCTACACCTTC. This gives the protein CASSPQTDSYGYTF.

V is TRBV11-2 and J is TRBJ2-5; the match to TRBD2 covers 8 bases. The CDR3 totals 17 residues. Per germline, CDR1 SGHAT and CDR2 FQNNGV. Trimming took 0 bases from V and 5 from J; bases not matched to a gene: 11. Here the CDR3 DNA reads TGTGCCAGCAGCTTAGATCAATCTAGCGGGTTAGGTGAGACCCAGTACTTC. Its translation: CASSLDQSSGLGETQYF.

This clone has more than one count but fewer than ten. The gene calls are TRBV18 and TRBJ2-7, with D possibly matching TRBD1 (5 bases). Trimming shortened V by 2 bases and J by 5 bases, and 13 bases separated the two germline ends. In germline, CDR1 is KGHSH, CDR2 LQKENI. The CDR3 length is 14 residues. The CDR3 sequence: CASSPGIGADEQYV. The CDR3 DNA reads as TGTGCCAGCTCACCAGGTATTGGGGCGGACGAGCAGTACGTC.

The V call is TRBV5-1, the J call TRBJ2-7; D remains ambiguous. From germline, CDR1 is SGHRS and CDR2 YFSETQ. CDR3 length equals 12 residues. V was cut by 0 bases and J by 9 bases, with 10 bases left in between. This chain's CDR3 is CASSLERESQYF. DNA for the CDR3: TGCGCCAGCAGCTTGGAAAGAGAATCGCAGTACTTC.

This sequence joins TRBV5-5 and TRBJ1-1; perhaps TRBD1 as D (5 bases). The CDR3 contains 13 residues. CDR1 is SGHKS, CDR2 YYEKEE, per germline (reference sequence). V was trimmed by 3 bases and J by 11 bases, leaving 17 bases between them. The CDR3 DNA follows: TGTGCCAGCAGCTCTGCAGGGTTTGGGCCGGCTTTCTTT. It is translated as CASSSAGFGPAFF.

There are a few counts of this clone. The sample has other DNA sequences that encode this CDR3 too. This chain connects TRBV5-1 to TRBJ2-7, with a tentative D call TRBD2 (5 bases). Germline V gives CDR1 SGHRS, CDR2 YFSETQ. The CDR3 has 14 residues. Trimming stripped 1 base from V and 2 bases from J, with 10 bases between. The CDR3 coding sequence is TGCGCCAGCAGCTTGCAAGGGAGACCCTACGAGCAGTACTTC. It codes for CASSLQGRPYEQYF.